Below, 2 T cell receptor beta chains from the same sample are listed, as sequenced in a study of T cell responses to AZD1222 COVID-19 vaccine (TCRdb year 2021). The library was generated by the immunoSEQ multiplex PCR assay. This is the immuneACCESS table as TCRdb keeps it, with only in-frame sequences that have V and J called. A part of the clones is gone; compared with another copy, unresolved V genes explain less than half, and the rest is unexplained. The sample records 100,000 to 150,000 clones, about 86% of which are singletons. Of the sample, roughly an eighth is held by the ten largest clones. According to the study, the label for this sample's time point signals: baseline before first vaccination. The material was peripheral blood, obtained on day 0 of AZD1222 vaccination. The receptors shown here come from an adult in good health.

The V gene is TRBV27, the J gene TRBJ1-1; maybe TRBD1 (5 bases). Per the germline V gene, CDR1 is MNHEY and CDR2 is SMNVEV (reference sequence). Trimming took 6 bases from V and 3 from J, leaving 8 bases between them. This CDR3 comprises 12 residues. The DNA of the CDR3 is TGTGCCAGCAGGGGGGGGGACACTGAAGCTTTCTTT. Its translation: CASRGGDTEAFF.

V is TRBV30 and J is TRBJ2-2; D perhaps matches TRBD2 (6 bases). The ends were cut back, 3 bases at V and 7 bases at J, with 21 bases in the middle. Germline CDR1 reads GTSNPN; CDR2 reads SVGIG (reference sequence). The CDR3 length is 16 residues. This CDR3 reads CAWSDLSHPGVGELFF. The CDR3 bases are TGTGCCTGGAGCGACCTGTCTCACCCGGGGGTCGGGGAGCTGTTTTTT.